A selection of T cell receptor beta chains follows, all from one sample in a study of cytomegalovirus exposure and HLA in healthy donors. Data came from immunoSEQ multiplex PCR; TCRdb stores just in-frame clones and leaves some out. The repertoire holds around 130,000 clones, with approximately 8.7% as singletons. Sequencing was performed on PBMCs. The receptors were sampled from a man in his forties or fifties in good health and CMV-seronegative. CDR3s include the opening cysteine and the closing phenylalanine or tryptophan.

V gene	CDR3 protein
TRBV7-2	CASSLEPGVFQPQHF
TRBV6-6	CASCRGAPIYEQYF
TRBV6-4	CASNPPPGRGSTDTQYF
TRBV5-4	CASSTDRGHEQYF
TRBV5-1	CASSLVQSGSPLHF
TRBV5-1	CASSSGLAGGTYEQYF
TRBV5-4	CASSERGGALGYTF
TRBV4-3	CASSQSRAGELFF
TRBV5-6	CASSLGQGFYEQYF
TRBV7-8	CASSLLPETQYF
TRBV2	CASRGLAGVNTGELFF
TRBV28	CASSLGGDETQYF
TRBV4-1	CASSPSTGVIYEQYF
TRBV12-5	CASGFLTPGQGSRTGELFF
TRBV2	CASTGGRAYTEAFF
TRBV5-1	CASSLNNLVDEQFF
TRBV19	CASSNVQGSGGYTF
TRBV6-1	CASSRLALGTDTQYF
TRBV19	CASSNTRGGQETQYF
TRBV19	CASSIGLRVYNEQFF
TRBV6-5	CASSYGPLVNTEAFF
TRBV13	CASSFGGLAGKETQYF
TRBV4-1	CASSQADRGAEAFF
TRBV9	CASSPLGAGEKLFF
TRBV4-1	CASSQMGTGSSPLHF
TRBV7-2	CASSLRGQGGTQYF
TRBV5-1	CASSFGLAGEGETQYF
TRBV6-6	CASGSGQSNEKLFF
TRBV5-8	CASSSGDVRQETQYF
TRBV28	CASAGEGGVYGYTF
TRBV4-2	CASSRAGTGENEKLFF
TRBV6-6	CASRSNRVNEQFF
TRBV7-3	CASSPRGNTEAFF
TRBV7-7	CASSLSEGGEAFF
TRBV6-1	CASSDYEQFF
TRBV20-1	CSAPRGDTQYF
TRBV25-1	CASRVQGVEKLFF
TRBV4-3	CASSQYTGNTEAFF
TRBV5-4	CASSLGLREQYF
TRBV19	CASSTLRDSNTEAFF
TRBV4-1	CASSFTGNEQFF
TRBV27	CASSFIGGNYHGYPF
TRBV10-3	CAIRLGANTEAFF
TRBV6-6	CASSGARGYTF
TRBV7-9	CASSAGSSTEAFF
TRBV11-2	CASSAQTAGEQYF
TRBV12-5	CASAPTRGLSPLHF
TRBV10-2	CASRNVQGDEKLFF
TRBV25-1	CASSALLNTGELFF
TRBV5-1	CASSLASWRGEAHEQFF
TRBV7-2	CASSLVGTGYAGNTIYF
TRBV30	CAWSETGVYGYTF
TRBV5-1	CASSALTRTGETEAFF
TRBV5-1	CASSLVVAGGLPYEQYF
TRBV5-1	CASSFVGGRTDTQYF